This T cell receptor beta chain was profiled in a study of cytomegalovirus exposure and HLA in healthy donors. Using immunoSEQ multiplex PCR, the repertoire was profiled, and TCRdb retains in-frame clones only, with some absent. Of 150,000 or so clones in the sample, over 80% were seen once. The study, taken as a whole, reports: Cytomegalovirus status, reportedly, was diagnosed with high specificity and sensitivity by the classifier.

The sample holds a few counts of this clone. Its antigen is still unknown. The CDR3 loop spans 14 amino acids. V dropped 6 bases and J dropped 10; count of bases not matched to a gene: 8. CDR1 and CDR2 from the germline V gene are LNHDA and SQIVND (reference sequence). The source of this sequence is a woman aged 25 to 39 in good health and CMV-seropositive. What was sequenced was PBMCs. The V gene is TRBV19, the J gene TRBJ1-6, with TRBD1 matching 8 bases. The CDR3 reads CASRKTGASSPLHF. The CDR3 DNA follows: TGTGCCAGTAGGAAGACAGGGGCAAGCTCACCCCTCCACTTT.